The 18 T cell receptor beta chains below were found in one sample sequenced in a study of PD-1 blockade in mismatch repair-deficient tumors. Sequenced by immunoSEQ multiplex PCR; TCRdb stores in-frame clones only, minus some. The sample has roughly 15,000 clones, more than 65% seen once. The sequences come from PBMCs, collected 4 weeks after starting pembrolizumab. The source of these receptors is an adult with mismatch repair-deficient cancer.

This chain joins TRBV30 and TRBJ2-1, with a tentative D call TRBD1 (5 bases). The V gene's germline CDR1 is GTSNPN and CDR2 SVGIG (reference sequence). This CDR3 comprises 14 residues. Trimming shortened V by 2 bases and J by 0 bases, and 8 bases separated the two germline ends. The CDR3 loop reads CAWSPTGSYNEQFF. CDR3 DNA sequence: TGTGCCTGGAGTCCAACAGGCTCCTACAATGAGCAGTTCTTC.

This clone was observed a single time. The V call is TRBV12-5, the J call TRBJ2-1, with 12 bases fitting TRBD2. This CDR3 spans 16 amino acids. The V and J ends lost 5 bases and 6 bases, in that order; junction bases with no gene match: 8. Germline V CDR1 and CDR2: LGHNT, FRNRAP. CDR3: CASGPRLAGGPNEQFF. CDR3 sequence (DNA): TGTGCTAGTGGTCCGCGGCTAGCGGGAGGGCCCAATGAGCAGTTCTTC.

The rearrangement uses TRBV28 and TRBJ2-5, with D perhaps TRBD2 (5 bases). There are 16 residues in the CDR3. Germline V CDR1 and CDR2: MDHEN, SYDVKM. The germline V and J ends were trimmed by 3 bases and 3 bases, with 17 bases remaining between them. CDR3 amino acids: CASSFSPTRVEETQYF. CDR3 bases: TGTGCCAGCAGTTTCTCCCCCACTAGGGTGGAAGAGACCCAGTACTTC.

V is TRBV28 and J is TRBJ1-5, with a tentative D call TRBD1 (6 bases). The CDR3 is 16 amino acids. Germline assignment: CDR1 MDHEN and CDR2 SYDVKM. V gave up 6 bases and J gave up 2 bases, with 17 bases separating them. DNA of the CDR3: TGTGCCAGCAGGTCCGGGACAAAGGGGGGCAATCAGCCCCAGCATTTT. This codes for CASRSGTKGGNQPQHF.

The chain employs TRBV2 and TRBJ1-6, with D perhaps matching TRBD1 (5 bases). Germline CDR1 SNHLY, CDR2 FYNNEI. The CDR3 is made up of 14 amino acids. V shed 3 bases and J shed 7 bases, with 10 bases lying between them. CDR3 bases: TGTGCCAGCAGTGAGGGCGGGGGAAATTCACCCCTCCACTTT. It specifies CASSEGGGNSPLHF.

The J gene is TRBJ2-7, the V gene TRBV10-1; unclear D gene. Germline CDR1 reads WNHNN; CDR2 reads SYGVQD (reference sequence). The CDR3 length is 13 residues. Trimming shortened V by 8 bases and J by 2 bases, and 13 bases separated the two germline ends. The CDR3 coding sequence is TGCGCCAGCGGCCCCGCACAAACCTACGAGCAGTACTTC. It codes for CASGPAQTYEQYF.

The CDR3 coding sequence is TGTGCCAGCAGTTCCAGACAGGGTACCGATTCACCCCTCCACTTT. It encodes CASSSRQGTDSPLHF. V is TRBV6-6 and J is TRBJ1-6; 7 nucleotides line up with TRBD1. V was clipped by 4 bases and J by 8 bases; unmatched bases: 8. CDR3 size: 15 residues. Looked up from germline, CDR1 is MNHNY and CDR2 is SVGAGI (reference sequence).

The J gene is TRBJ2-3, the V gene TRBV2; the D gene is possibly TRBD2 (5 bases). CDR3 length equals 14 residues. The germline gives CDR1 SNHLY, CDR2 FYNNEI. Trimming took 5 bases from V and 4 from J, leaving 13 bases between them. For the CDR3, the DNA is TGTGCCAGCAGTCGAGGGATGGGTTCAGATACGCAGTATTTT. Translating gives CASSRGMGSDTQYF.

The chain couples TRBV12-5 to TRBJ1-2; 8 bases match TRBD1. With V trimmed by 5 bases and J by 0 bases, 5 bases remained unmatched. Germline loops: CDR1 LGHNT, CDR2 FRNRAP. This CDR3 spans 15 amino acids. The CDR3 here is CASGLGTGANYGYTF. In DNA, the CDR3 is TGTGCTAGTGGTCTCGGGACAGGAGCTAACTATGGCTACACCTTC.

The gene calls are TRBV27 and TRBJ2-1; 9 nucleotides match TRBD2. Germline V gives CDR1 MNHEY, CDR2 SMNVEV (reference sequence). Germline trimming cut 4 bases from V and 8 bases from J; bases unmatched to any gene: 15. The CDR3 sequence is 17 residues long. CDR3 in DNA: TGTGCCAGCAGTTCCCCCTTGAGGCAGCGGGAGGCTGATGAGCAGTTCTTC. It yields the protein CASSSPLRQREADEQFF.

This clone appeared a few times. This chain links TRBV4-1 with TRBJ2-7; 7 bases are a match to TRBD2. Looked up from germline, CDR1 is MGHRA and CDR2 is YSYEKL. J was trimmed by 1 base and V by 3 bases; bases with no gene match: 0. The CDR3 extends over 13 amino acids. The DNA of the CDR3 is TGCGCCAGCAGCCAGGGACTATCCTACGAGCAGTACTTC. Protein product: CASSQGLSYEQYF.

V is TRBV5-1 and J is TRBJ1-1; weak D call: TRBD1 (5 bases). Germline V gene sequence: CDR1 SGHRS, CDR2 YFSETQ. Trimming stripped 6 bases from V and 1 base from J, with 13 bases between. CDR3 length: 14 residues. In DNA form, the CDR3 reads TGCGCCAGCACCGCGGGGCAGCCGAACACTGAAGCTTTCTTT. It is translated as CASTAGQPNTEAFF.

This chain uses TRBV28 with TRBJ1-1; 12 bases align to TRBD1. The length of the CDR3 is 16 residues. Germline V lookup: CDR1 MDHEN, CDR2 SYDVKM. V dropped 4 bases and J dropped 5; count of bases not matched to a gene: 8. The CDR3 region is CASSSPGQGAGTEAFF. In DNA form, the CDR3 reads TGTGCCAGCAGTTCACCGGGACAGGGGGCGGGTACTGAAGCTTTCTTT.

The chain joins TRBV6-5 to TRBJ1-2; TRBD1 might be the D (6 bases). The CDR3 is 14 amino acids. Germline V gene sequence: CDR1 MNHEY, CDR2 SVGAGI. The ends were cut back, 5 bases at V and 4 bases at J, with 14 bases in the middle. In DNA, the CDR3 is TGTGCCAGCAGTGGGTGGGACAAGCCCTATGGCTACACCTTC. This encodes CASSGWDKPYGYTF.

The V and J genes are TRBV29-1 and TRBJ1-1; maybe TRBD1 (5 bases). Trimming stripped 5 bases from V and 5 bases from J, with 18 bases between. CDR3 length equals 14 residues. Germline CDR1 is SQVTM and CDR2 is ANQGSEA. The CDR3 region is CSVKMGPAWTEAFF. CDR3 coding DNA: TGCAGCGTTAAAATGGGGCCGGCATGGACTGAAGCTTTCTTT.

The chain has TRBV11-2 and TRBJ2-3; TRBD2 matches 10 bases. The trim removed 5 bases at V and 2 bases at J, leaving 7 bases unmatched. Germline CDR1 SGHAT, CDR2 FQNNGV. The CDR3 sequence is 16 residues long. The CDR3 bases are TGTGCCAGCAGCCTCTCTAGCGGGAGAGCCACAGATACGCAGTATTTT. It specifies CASSLSSGRATDTQYF.

The V gene is TRBV29-1, the J gene TRBJ2-7; 11 nucleotides match TRBD2. Per germline, CDR1 SQVTM and CDR2 ANQGSEA. The V gene end was trimmed by 0 bases and the J gene end by 2 bases; junction bases not matched to a gene: 3. This CDR3 is built from 15 residues. The CDR3 bases are TGCAGCGTTGAAGACGGGACTAGCGGAGCCTACGAGCAGTACTTC. This codes for CSVEDGTSGAYEQYF.

This chain links TRBV7-2 with TRBJ2-5, with D tentatively TRBD2 (5 bases). Trimming took 5 bases from V and 5 from J, leaving 18 bases between them. Germline CDR1 reads SGHTA; CDR2 reads FQGNSA. The CDR3 length is 15 residues. CDR3 bases: TGTGCCAGCAGCCGTCGTAGGGCTAGCAGGGAGACCCAGTACTTC. Translated, it gives CASSRRRASRETQYF. Supplemented by reference TRBV7-2 and TRBJ2-5, the full variable domain reads GAGVSQSPSNKVTEKGKDVELRCDPISGHTALYWYRQSLGQGLEFLIYFQGNSAPDKSGLPSDRFSAERTGGSVSTLTIQRTQQEDSAVYLCASSRRRASRETQYFGPGTRLLVL.